This TCR beta chain stems from a study of blood T cell repertoires in COVID-19. This clone came up once. Here immunoSEQ multiplex PCR was the method, and the copy in TCRdb shows in-frame clones only, minus some. Found here are over 150,000 clones, about 85% of them singletons; the top ten hold 1.1%. In germline, CDR1 is MNHNY, CDR2 SVGAGI (reference sequence). The CDR3 is 13 residues long. Unmatched junction bases numbered 2, after V lost 6 bases and J lost 4 bases. The genes are TRBV6-6 and TRBJ2-2; 7 bases match TRBD1. This TCR was sampled from a man under 40 with acute or convalescent COVID-19. The sequencing sample was made of peripheral blood. CDR3 in DNA: TGTGCCAGCAGGAGGGACAGCACCGGGGAGCTGTTTTTT. This encodes CASRRDSTGELFF.